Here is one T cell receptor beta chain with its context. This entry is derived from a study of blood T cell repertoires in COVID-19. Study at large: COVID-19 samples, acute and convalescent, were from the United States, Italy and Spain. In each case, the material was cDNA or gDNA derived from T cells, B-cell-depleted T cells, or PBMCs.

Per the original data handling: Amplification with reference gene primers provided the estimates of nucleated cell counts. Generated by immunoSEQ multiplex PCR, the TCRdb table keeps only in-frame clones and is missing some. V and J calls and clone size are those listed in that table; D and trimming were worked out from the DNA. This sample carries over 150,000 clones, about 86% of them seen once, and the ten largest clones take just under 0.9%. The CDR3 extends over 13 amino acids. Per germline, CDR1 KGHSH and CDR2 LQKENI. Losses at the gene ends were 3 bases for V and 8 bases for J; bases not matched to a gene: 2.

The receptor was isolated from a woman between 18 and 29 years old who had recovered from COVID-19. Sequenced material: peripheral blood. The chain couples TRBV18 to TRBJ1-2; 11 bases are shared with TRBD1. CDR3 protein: CASSPGQGEGYTF. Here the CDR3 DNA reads TGTGCCAGCTCACCGGGACAGGGGGAAGGCTACACCTTC.